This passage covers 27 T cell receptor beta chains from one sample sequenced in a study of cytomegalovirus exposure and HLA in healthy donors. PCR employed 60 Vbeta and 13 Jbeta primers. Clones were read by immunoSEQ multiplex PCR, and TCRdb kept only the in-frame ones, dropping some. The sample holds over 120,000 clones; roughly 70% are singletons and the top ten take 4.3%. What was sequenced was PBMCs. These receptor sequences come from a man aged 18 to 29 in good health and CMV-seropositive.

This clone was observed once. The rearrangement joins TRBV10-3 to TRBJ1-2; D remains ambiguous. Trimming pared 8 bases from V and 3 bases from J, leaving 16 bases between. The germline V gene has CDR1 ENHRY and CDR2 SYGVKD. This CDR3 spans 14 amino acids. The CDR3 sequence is CAIGSAGVDYGYTF. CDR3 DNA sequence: TGTGCCATCGGGTCCGCCGGGGTGGACTATGGCTACACCTTC.

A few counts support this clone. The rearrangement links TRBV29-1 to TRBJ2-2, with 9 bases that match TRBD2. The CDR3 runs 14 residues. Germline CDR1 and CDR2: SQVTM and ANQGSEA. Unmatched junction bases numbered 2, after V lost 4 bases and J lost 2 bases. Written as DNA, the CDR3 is TGCAGCGTTGGACTAGCGGTTAACACCGGGGAGCTGTTTTTT. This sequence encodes CSVGLAVNTGELFF.

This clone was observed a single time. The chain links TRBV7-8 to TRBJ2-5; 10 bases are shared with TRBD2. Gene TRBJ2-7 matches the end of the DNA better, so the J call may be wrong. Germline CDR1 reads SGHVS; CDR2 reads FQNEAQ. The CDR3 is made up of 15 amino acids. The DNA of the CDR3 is TGTGCCAGCAGCTCAAGGACTAGCGGCTCCTACGAGCAGTACTTC. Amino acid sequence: CASSSRTSGSYEQYF.

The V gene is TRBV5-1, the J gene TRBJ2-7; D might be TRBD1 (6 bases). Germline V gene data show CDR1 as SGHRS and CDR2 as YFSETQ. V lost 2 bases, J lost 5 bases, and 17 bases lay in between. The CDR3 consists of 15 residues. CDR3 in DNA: TGCGCCAGCAGCTTTCAGGGGCACCCTCAGGACGAGCAGTACTTC. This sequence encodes CASSFQGHPQDEQYF.

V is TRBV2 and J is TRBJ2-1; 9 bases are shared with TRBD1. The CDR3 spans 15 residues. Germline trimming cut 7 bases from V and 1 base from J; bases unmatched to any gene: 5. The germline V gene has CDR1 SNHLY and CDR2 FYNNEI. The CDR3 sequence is CASNLQGASYNEQFF. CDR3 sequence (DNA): TGTGCCAGCAATTTACAGGGGGCTTCCTACAATGAGCAGTTCTTC.

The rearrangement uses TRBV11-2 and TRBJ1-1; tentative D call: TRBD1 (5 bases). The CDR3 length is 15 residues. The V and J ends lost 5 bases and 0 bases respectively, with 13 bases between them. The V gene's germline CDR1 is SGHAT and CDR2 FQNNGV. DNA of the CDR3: TGTGCCAGCAGCCAAAGACAGAGTATGAACACTGAAGCTTTCTTT. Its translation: CASSQRQSMNTEAFF.

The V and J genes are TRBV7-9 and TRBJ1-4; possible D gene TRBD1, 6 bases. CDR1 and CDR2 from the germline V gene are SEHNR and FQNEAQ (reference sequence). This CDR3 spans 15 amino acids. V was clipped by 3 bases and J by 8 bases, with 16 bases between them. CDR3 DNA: TGTGCCAGCAGCTTGGGGGCAGGGGTGGGAGAAAAACTGTTTTTT. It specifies CASSLGAGVGEKLFF.

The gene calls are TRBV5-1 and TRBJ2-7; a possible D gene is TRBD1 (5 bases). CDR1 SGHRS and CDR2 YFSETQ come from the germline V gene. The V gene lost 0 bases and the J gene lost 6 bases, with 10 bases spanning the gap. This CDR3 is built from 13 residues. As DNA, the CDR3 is TGCGCCAGCAGCTTGGCCGGACAATCCGAGCAGTACTTC. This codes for CASSLAGQSEQYF.

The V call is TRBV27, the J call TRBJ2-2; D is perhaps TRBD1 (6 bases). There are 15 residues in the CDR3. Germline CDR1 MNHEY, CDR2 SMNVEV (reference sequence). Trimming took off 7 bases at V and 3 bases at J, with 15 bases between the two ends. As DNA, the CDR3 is TGTGCCAGCACTCTCAGGGGCCCGGACACCGGGGAGCTGTTTTTT. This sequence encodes CASTLRGPDTGELFF.

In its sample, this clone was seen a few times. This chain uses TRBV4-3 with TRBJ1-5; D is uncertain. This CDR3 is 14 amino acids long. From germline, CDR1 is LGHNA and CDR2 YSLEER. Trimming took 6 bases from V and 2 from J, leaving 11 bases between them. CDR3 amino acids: CASSPRAGNQPQHF. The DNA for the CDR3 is TGCGCCAGCAGTCCGCGGGCGGGCAATCAGCCCCAGCATTTT.

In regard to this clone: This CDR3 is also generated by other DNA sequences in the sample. CDR3 amino acids: CASSLGAGVPDTQYF. CDR3 sequence (DNA): TGTGCCAGCAGCCTTGGGGCGGGAGTGCCAGATACGCAGTATTTT. The chain combines TRBV7-6 with TRBJ2-3; 7 bases align to TRBD2. The CDR3 spans 15 residues. V was clipped by 5 bases and J by 4 bases; unmatched bases: 9. Per germline, CDR1 SGHVS and CDR2 FNYEAQ.

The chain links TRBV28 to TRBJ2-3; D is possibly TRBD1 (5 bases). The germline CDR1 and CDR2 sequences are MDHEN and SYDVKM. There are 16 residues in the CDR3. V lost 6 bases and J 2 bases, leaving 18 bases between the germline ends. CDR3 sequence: CASSPRDSSPTDTQYF. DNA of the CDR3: TGTGCCAGCAGCCCCAGAGACAGTTCCCCCACAGATACGCAGTATTTT.

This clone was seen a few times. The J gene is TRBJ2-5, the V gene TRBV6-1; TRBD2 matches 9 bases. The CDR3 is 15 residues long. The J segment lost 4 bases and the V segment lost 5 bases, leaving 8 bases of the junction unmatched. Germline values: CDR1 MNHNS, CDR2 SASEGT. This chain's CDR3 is CASSSSGGWGETQYF. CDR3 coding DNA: TGTGCCAGCAGTAGTAGCGGGGGTTGGGGAGAGACCCAGTACTTC.

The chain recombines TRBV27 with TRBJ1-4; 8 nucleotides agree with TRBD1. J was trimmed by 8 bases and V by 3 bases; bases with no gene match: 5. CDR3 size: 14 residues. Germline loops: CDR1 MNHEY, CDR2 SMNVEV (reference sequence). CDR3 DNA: TGTGCCAGCAGTTTCCGACAGGGGTGGGAAAAACTGTTTTTT. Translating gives CASSFRQGWEKLFF.

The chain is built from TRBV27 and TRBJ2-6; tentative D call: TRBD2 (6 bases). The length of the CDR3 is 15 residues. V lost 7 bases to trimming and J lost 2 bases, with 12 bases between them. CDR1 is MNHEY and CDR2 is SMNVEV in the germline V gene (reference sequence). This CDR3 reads CASNIGGPGANVLTF. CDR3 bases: TGTGCCAGCAACATCGGGGGTCCTGGGGCCAACGTCCTGACTTTC.

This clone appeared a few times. CDR3 in amino acids: CASSEGTGGNTIYF. The CDR3 nucleotides read TGTGCCAGCAGTGAAGGGACAGGGGGAAACACCATATATTTT. The chain combines TRBV6-1 with TRBJ1-3, with 8 bases aligning to TRBD1. CDR1 and CDR2 from the germline V gene are MNHNS and SASEGT. This CDR3 region has 14 residues. Trimming removed 1 base from V and 4 bases from J; junction bases left unmatched: 0.

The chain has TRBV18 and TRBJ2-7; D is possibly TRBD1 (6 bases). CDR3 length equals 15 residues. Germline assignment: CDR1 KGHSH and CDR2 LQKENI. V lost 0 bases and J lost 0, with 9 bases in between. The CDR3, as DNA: TGTGCCAGCTCACCACCGTGGACAGCCTCCTACGAGCAGTACTTC. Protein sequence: CASSPPWTASYEQYF.

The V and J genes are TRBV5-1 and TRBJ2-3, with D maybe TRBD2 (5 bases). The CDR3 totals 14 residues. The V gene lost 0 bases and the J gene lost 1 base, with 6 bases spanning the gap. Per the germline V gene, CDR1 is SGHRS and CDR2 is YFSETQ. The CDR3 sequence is CASSLGGRTDTQYF. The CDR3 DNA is TGCGCCAGCAGCTTGGGAGGGCGCACAGATACGCAGTATTTT.

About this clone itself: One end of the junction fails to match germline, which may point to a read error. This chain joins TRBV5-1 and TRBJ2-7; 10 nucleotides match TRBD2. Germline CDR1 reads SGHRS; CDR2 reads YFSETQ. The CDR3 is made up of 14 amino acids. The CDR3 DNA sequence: TGCGCCAGCAGCTCTACTAGCGGGGCGTACGAGCAATACTTC. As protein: CASSSTSGAYEQYF.

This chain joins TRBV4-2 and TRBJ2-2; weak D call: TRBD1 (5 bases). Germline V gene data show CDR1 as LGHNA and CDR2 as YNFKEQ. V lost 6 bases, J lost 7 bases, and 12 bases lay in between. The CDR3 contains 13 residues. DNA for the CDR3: TGTGCCAGCAGTCCCTTAGGGGACGGGGAGCTGTTTTTT. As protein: CASSPLGDGELFF.

For the CDR3, the DNA is TGTGCCAGTAGTAAACGACAGGGGGGTTTGTCCGAGCAGTTCTTC. This codes for CASSKRQGGLSEQFF. J is TRBJ2-1 and V is TRBV19; TRBD1 matches 9 bases. J gave up 10 bases and V 4 bases, and 11 bases lay outside the gene matches. The CDR3 runs to 15 residues. Germline V gene lookup returns CDR1 LNHDA and CDR2 SQIVND (reference sequence).

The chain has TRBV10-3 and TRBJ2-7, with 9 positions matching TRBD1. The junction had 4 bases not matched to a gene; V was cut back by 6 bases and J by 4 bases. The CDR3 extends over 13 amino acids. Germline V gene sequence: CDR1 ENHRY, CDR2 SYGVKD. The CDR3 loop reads CAIRSGQGYEQYF. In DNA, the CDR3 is TGTGCCATCAGATCCGGACAGGGGTACGAGCAGTACTTC.

Here the CDR3 DNA reads TGTGCCAGCAGCAGGCGGGGGGCAGGGGTCTACAATGAGCAGTTCTTC. Translation gives CASSRRGAGVYNEQFF. The V gene is TRBV13, the J gene TRBJ2-1; the match to TRBD2 covers 8 bases. V lost 5 bases, J lost 3 bases, and 9 bases stayed unmatched. CDR1 is PRHDT and CDR2 is FYEKMQ in the germline V gene (reference sequence). The CDR3 runs to 16 residues.

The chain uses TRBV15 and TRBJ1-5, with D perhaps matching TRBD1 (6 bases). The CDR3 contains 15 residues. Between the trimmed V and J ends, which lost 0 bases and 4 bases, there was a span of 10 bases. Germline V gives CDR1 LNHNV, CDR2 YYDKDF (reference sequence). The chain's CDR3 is CATSRDRGWNQPQHF. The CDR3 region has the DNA TGTGCCACCAGCAGAGACAGGGGTTGGAATCAGCCCCAGCATTTT. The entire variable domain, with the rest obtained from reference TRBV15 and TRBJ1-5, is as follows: DAMVIQNPRYQVTQFGKPVTLSCSQTLNHNVMYWYQQKSSQAPKLLFHYYDKDFNNEADTPDNFQSRRPNTSFCFLDIRSPGLGDTAMYLCATSRDRGWNQPQHFGDGTRLSIL.

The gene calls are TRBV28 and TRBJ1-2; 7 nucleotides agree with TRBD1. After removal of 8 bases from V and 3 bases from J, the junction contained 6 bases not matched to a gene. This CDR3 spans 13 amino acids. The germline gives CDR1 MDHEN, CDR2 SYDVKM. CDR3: CASHTGVDYGYTF. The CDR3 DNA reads TGTGCCAGCCACACAGGGGTCGACTATGGCTACACCTTC.

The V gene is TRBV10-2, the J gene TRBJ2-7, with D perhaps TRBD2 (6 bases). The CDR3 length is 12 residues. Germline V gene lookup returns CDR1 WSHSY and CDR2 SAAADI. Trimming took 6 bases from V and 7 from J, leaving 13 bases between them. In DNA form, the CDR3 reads TGCGCCAGCAGCTCCTGGAGGGATGAGCAGTACTTC. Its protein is CASSSWRDEQYF.

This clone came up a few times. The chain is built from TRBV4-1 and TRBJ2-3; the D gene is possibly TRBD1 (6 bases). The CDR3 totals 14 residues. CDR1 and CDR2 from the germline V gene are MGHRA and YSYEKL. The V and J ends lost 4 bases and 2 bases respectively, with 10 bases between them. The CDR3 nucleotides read TGCGCCAGCAGCCTAACAGGGAACACAGATACGCAGTATTTT. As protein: CASSLTGNTDTQYF.